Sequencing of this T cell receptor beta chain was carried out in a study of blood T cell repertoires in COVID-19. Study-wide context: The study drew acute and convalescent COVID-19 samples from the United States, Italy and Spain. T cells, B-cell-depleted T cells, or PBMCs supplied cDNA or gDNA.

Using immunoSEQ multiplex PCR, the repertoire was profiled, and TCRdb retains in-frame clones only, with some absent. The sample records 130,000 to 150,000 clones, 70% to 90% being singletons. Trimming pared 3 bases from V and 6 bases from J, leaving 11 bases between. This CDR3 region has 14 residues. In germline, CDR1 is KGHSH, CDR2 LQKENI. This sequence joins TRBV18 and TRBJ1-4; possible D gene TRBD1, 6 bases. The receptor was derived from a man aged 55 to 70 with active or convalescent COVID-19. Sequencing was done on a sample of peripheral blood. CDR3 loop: CASSPGQSDEKLFF. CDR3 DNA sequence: TGTGCCAGCTCACCCGGACAGTCCGATGAAAAACTGTTTTTT.